Here is one TCR beta chain with its context. Germline V gene data show CDR1 as GTSNPN and CDR2 as SVGIG (reference sequence). This CDR3 comprises 12 residues. V lost 4 bases and J lost 7, with 13 bases in between. The data are from a study of T cells in tumors after PD-1 blockade. Produced via immunoSEQ multiplex PCR; TCRdb's table is partial and in-frame only. The sample consists of 60,000 or so clones, just under 80% of them appearing once. The V and J genes are TRBV30 and TRBJ1-2, with D unresolved. This clonotype originated in a human donor with basal cell carcinoma. The sample was PBMCs, taken before anti-PD-1 treatment. DNA of the CDR3: TGTGCCTGGAAAAGTTTAGGTACTGGCTACACCTTC. Its protein is CAWKSLGTGYTF.